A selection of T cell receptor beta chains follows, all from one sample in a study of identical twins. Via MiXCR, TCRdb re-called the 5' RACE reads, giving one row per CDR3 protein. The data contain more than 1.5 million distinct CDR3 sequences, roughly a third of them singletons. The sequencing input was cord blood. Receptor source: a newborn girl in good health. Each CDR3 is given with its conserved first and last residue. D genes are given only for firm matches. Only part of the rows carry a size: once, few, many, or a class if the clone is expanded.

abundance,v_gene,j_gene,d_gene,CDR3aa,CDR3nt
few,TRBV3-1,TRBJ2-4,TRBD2,CASSQPGLAGDKNIQYF,TGTGCCAGCAGCCAGCCGGGACTAGCGGGAGACAAAAACATTCAGTACTTC
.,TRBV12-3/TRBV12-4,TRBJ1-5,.,CASSLGGGGTYNQPQHF,TGTGCCAGCAGTTTAGGGGGGGGCGGAACCTACAATCAGCCCCAGCATTTT
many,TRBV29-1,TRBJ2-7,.,CSVEGTSYEQYF,TGCAGCGTTGAAGGGACCTCCTACGAGCAGTACTTC
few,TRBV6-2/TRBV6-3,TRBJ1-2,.,CASTEDPANYGYTF,TGTGCCAGCACGGAGGATCCTGCTAACTATGGCTACACCTTC
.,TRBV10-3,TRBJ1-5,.,CAITDLLDRAQHF,TGTGCCATAACGGACCTACTCGATCGGGCCCAGCATTTT
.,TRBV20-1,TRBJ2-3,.,CSASIPGAVDTQYF,TGCAGTGCTAGTATTCCGGGGGCGGTAGATACGCAGTATTTT
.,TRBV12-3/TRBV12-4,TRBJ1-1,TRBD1,CASSKQGVPNTEAFF,TGTGCCAGCAGCAAACAGGGGGTCCCGAACACTGAAGCTTTCTTT
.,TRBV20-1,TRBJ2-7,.,CSAIALGKPYF,TGCAGTGCTATCGCACTGGGGAAGCCGTACTTC
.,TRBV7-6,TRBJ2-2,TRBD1,CASSPLGTGRSGELFF,TGTGCCAGCAGCCCCCTAGGGACAGGTCGGTCTGGGGAGCTGTTTTTT
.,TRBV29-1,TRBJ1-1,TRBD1,CSAQGNRGQWTEAFF,TGCAGCGCCCAGGGGAACAGGGGTCAATGGACTGAAGCTTTCTTT
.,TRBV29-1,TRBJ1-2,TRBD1,CSVDPGGGYTF,TGCAGCGTTGACCCAGGGGGCGGCTACACCTTC
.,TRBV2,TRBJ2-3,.,CASGEAGQSTDTQYF,TGTGCCAGCGGTGAAGCAGGACAGAGCACAGATACGCAGTATTTT
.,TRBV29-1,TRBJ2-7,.,CSVELVNDEQYF,TGCAGCGTTGAACTAGTTAATGACGAGCAGTACTTC
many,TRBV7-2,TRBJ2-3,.,CASTTVASRTDTQYF,TGTGCCAGCACCACTGTGGCTAGTCGCACAGATACGCAGTATTTT